This is a list of T cell receptor beta chains from one sample in a study of blood T cell repertoires in COVID-19. Data came from immunoSEQ multiplex PCR; TCRdb stores just in-frame clones and leaves some out. The sample holds some 290,000 clones, 85% to 90% seen once. Sequenced: PBMCs or T cells enriched from blood (not recorded which). Receptor source: a woman in her thirties who had recovered from COVID-19. The CDR3 runs from the conserved cysteine through the conserved F or W. A D gene is named only where the DNA matches it firmly. Only part of the rows carry a size: once, few, many, or a class if the clone is expanded.

TRBV19	TRBD2	TRBJ2-3	once	CASSIPLTSGRAQNTQYF	TGTGCCAGTAGTATCCCCTTGACTAGCGGGAGGGCACAAAATACGCAGTATTTT
TRBV6-1	-	TRBJ1-6	-	CASSERTALISPLHF	TGTGCCAGCAGTGAACGGACAGCCTTGATTAGTCCCCTCCACTTT
TRBV4-3	TRBD1	TRBJ1-1	-	CASSQDLTGDPNTEAFF	TGCGCCAGCAGCCAAGATCTGACAGGGGACCCGAACACTGAAGCTTTCTTT
TRBV6-5	-	TRBJ1-1	once	CASSYSGGTNTEAFF	TGTGCCAGCAGTTACTCAGGCGGAACGAACACTGAAGCTTTCTTT
TRBV29-1	TRBD1	TRBJ2-2	-	CSVDRGARSGELFF	TGCAGCGTGGACAGGGGGGCTAGATCCGGGGAGCTGTTTTTT
TRBV6-5	TRBD1	TRBJ1-5	-	CASSYAQGVDQPQHF	TGTGCCAGCAGTTACGCGCAGGGGGTGGATCAGCCCCAGCATTTT
TRBV24-1	-	TRBJ2-3	once	CATSDLAGTHTDTQYF	TGTGCCACCAGTGATTTGGCAGGGACACACACAGATACGCAGTATTTT
TRBV30	-	TRBJ1-4	-	CAWSRGYNEKLFF	TGTGCCTGGAGTAGGGGTTATAATGAAAAACTGTTTTTT
TRBV28	-	TRBJ1-2	-	CASRTGDYGYTF	TGTGCCAGCAGGACGGGGGACTATGGCTACACCTTC
TRBV18	TRBD1	TRBJ2-6	-	CASSPGQGAGANVLTF	TGTGCCAGCTCACCTGGACAGGGGGCTGGGGCCAACGTCCTGACTTTC
TRBV28	TRBD1	TRBJ2-7	-	CASSSGTAYSYEQYF	TGTGCCAGCAGTTCCGGGACAGCATACTCCTACGAGCAGTACTTC
TRBV7-8	TRBD1	TRBJ1-4	-	CASSLLLQGALQTNEKLFF	TGTGCCAGCAGCTTATTGCTACAGGGGGCATTGCAAACTAATGAAAAACTGTTTTTT
TRBV27	TRBD2	TRBJ2-7	-	CASTLGLDSDYEQYF	TGTGCCAGCACCCTAGGACTAGACAGTGACTACGAGCAGTACTTC
TRBV4-2	-	TRBJ2-3	-	CASSQRLVSSSSTDTQYF	TGTGCCAGCAGCCAGAGACTAGTCAGCTCGTCTAGCACAGATACGCAGTATTTT
TRBV6-5	TRBD2	TRBJ2-7	-	CASSRPSGTYEQYF	TGTGCCAGCAGCCGTCCTAGCGGTACCTACGAGCAGTACTTC
TRBV28	-	TRBJ1-4	once	CASSPDIAWEHEKLFF	TGTGCCAGCAGCCCTGACATCGCGTGGGAGCACGAAAAACTGTTTTTT
TRBV21-1	-	TRBJ2-2	-	CASSTGQGPNTGELFF	TGTGCCAGCAGCACCGGACAGGGTCCGAACACCGGGGAGCTGTTTTTT
TRBV9	-	TRBJ2-5	-	CASSVDSGYQETQYF	TGTGCCAGCAGCGTAGACAGCGGTTACCAAGAGACCCAGTACTTC
TRBV10-3	-	TRBJ1-1	-	CAITDSENTEAFF	TGTGCCATCACGGACAGCGAGAACACTGAAGCTTTCTTT
TRBV28	TRBD1	TRBJ1-5	-	CASSPNQGQASIWDQPQHF	TGTGCCAGCAGTCCCAACCAGGGACAGGCTAGCATTTGGGATCAGCCCCAGCATTTT
TRBV27	-	TRBJ2-3	-	CASSLLGGTQYF	TGTGCCAGCAGTTTATTAGGGGGTACGCAGTATTTT
TRBV6-5	TRBD1	TRBJ2-7	-	CASSRTGSYEQYF	TGTGCCAGCAGTCGGACAGGATCCTACGAGCAGTACTTC
TRBV10-3	TRBD1	TRBJ2-7	-	CAIRPGQGTYEQYF	TGTGCCATCAGGCCGGGACAGGGGACCTACGAGCAGTACTTC
TRBV6-1	-	TRBJ1-3	-	CASSGAQGIGAGNTIYF	TGTGCCAGCAGTGGAGCACAGGGAATTGGGGCTGGAAACACCATATATTTT
TRBV10-1	-	TRBJ2-7	-	CASSRLNRAGYEQYF	TGCGCCAGCAGTCGGCTAAACAGGGCCGGGTACGAGCAGTACTTC
TRBV5-1	-	TRBJ2-7	-	CASSSPTYEQYF	TGCGCCAGCAGCTCACCTACCTACGAGCAGTACTTC
TRBV21-1	-	TRBJ2-1	-	CASSVSGSSYNEQFF	TGTGCCAGCAGCGTAAGCGGTAGCTCCTACAATGAGCAGTTCTTC
TRBV6-1	-	TRBJ1-2	-	CASSEGIAAYYGYTF	TGTGCCAGCAGTGAAGGAATAGCGGCATACTATGGCTACACCTTC
TRBV20-1	-	TRBJ1-1	-	CSLADTEAFF	TGCAGTCTCGCGGACACTGAAGCTTTCTTT
TRBV11-3	TRBD1	TRBJ2-2	-	CASSGTGTNTGELFF	TGTGCCAGCAGCGGGACAGGGACGAACACCGGGGAGCTGTTTTTT
TRBV11-3	-	TRBJ2-3	-	CASRGAEEDTQYF	TGTGCCAGCAGAGGAGCGGAGGAAGATACGCAGTATTTT
TRBV28	-	TRBJ1-5	once	CASSSFRQSLNQPQHF	TGTGCCAGCAGTTCCTTCAGACAGTCCTTAAATCAGCCCCAGCATTTT
TRBV27	TRBD1	TRBJ2-7	once	CASRGPGQGAVLEYEQYF	TGTGCCAGCAGGGGTCCGGGACAGGGGGCGGTCTTAGAGTACGAGCAGTACTTC
TRBV9	-	TRBJ1-2	-	CASSVEPQVGAGYTF	TGTGCCAGCAGCGTAGAACCACAAGTTGGGGCTGGCTACACCTTC
TRBV28	TRBD2	TRBJ2-7	-	CASSQSVGLAGPYEQYF	TGTGCCAGCAGTCAGTCTGTGGGACTAGCGGGACCCTACGAGCAGTACTTC
TRBV6-5	TRBD1	TRBJ1-1	-	CASSADRVSEAFF	TGTGCCAGCAGCGCCGACAGGGTTTCTGAAGCTTTCTTT
TRBV27	TRBD2	TRBJ2-3	-	CASSPLQEVAGGWAGTDTQYF	TGTGCCAGCAGTCCCCTCCAGGAGGTAGCGGGGGGGTGGGCCGGCACAGATACGCAGTATTTT